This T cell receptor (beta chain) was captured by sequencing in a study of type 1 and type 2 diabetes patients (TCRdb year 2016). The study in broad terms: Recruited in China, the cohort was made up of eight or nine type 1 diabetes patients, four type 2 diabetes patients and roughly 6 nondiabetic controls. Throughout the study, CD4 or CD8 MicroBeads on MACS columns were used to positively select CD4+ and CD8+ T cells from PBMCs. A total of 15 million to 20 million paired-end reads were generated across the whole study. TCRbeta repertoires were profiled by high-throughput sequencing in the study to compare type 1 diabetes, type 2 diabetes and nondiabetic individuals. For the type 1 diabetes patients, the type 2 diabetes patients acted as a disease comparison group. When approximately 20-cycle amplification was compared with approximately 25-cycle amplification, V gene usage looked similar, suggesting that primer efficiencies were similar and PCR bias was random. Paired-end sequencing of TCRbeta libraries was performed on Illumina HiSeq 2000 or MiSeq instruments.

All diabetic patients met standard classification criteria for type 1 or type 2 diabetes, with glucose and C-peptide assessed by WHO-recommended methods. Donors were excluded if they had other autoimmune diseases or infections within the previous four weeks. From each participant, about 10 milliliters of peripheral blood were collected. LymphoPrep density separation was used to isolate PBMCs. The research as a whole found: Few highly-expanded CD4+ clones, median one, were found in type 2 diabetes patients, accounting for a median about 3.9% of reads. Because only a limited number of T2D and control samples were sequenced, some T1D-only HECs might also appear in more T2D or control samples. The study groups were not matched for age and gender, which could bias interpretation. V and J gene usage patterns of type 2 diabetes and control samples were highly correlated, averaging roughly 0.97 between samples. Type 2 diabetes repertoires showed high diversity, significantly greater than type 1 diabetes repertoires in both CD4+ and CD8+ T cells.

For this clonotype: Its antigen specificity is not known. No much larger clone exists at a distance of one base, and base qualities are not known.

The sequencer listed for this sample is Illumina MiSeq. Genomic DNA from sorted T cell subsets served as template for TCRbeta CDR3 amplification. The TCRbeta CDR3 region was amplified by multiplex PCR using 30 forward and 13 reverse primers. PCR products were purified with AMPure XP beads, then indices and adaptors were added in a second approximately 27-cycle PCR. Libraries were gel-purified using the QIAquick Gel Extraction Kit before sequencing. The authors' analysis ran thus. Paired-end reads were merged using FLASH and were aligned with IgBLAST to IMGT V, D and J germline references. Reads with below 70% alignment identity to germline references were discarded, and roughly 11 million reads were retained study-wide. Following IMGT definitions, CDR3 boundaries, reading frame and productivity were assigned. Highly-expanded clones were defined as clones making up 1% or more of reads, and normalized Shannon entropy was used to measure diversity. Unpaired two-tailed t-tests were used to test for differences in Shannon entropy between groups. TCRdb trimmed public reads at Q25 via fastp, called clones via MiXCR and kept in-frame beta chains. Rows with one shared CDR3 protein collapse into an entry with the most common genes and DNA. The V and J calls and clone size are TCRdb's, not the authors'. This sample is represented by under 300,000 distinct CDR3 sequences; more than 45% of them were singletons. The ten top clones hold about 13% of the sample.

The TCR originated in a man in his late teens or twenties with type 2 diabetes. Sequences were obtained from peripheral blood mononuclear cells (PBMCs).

CDR3 sequence: CASSMTAANYGYTF. The nucleotide sequence reads as follows: TGTGCCAGTAGTATGACGGCAGCCAACTATGGCTACACCTTC. The V and J segments used are TRBV19 and TRBJ1-2; confidence is insufficient to name the D gene. The germline V gene encodes CDR1 LNHDA and CDR2 SQIVND (reference sequence). V is pared back by 3 bases and J by 2 bases, with 10 bases lying between the germline termini. Including cysteine and phenylalanine, the CDR3 has 14 amino acids. The CDR3 DNA has 42 bases and is translated from base 1.